Shown below are 12 T cell receptor beta chains from a single sample sequenced in a study of T-cell reconstitution after alpha-beta-depleted transplantation in children (dated by TCRdb to about 2016). The treatment or condition label corresponds to: allogeneic hematopoietic cell transplantation with graft depleted of TCRalphabeta T cells and CD19 B cells. The library was prepared using PCR. Sequencing was performed on an Illumina HiSeq 2500. Molecular barcoding was employed in the preparation of TCR libraries, with unique molecular identifiers being used to normalize TCRbeta repertoire quantification. In TCRdb, the public reads were trimmed at Q25 with fastp and aligned with MiXCR, with productive beta chains retained. Rows matching on CDR3 protein sequence are summarized as one entry with the most common DNA and genes. This sample lists approximately 110,000 distinct CDR3 sequences; 23% were detected once. More than 9% of the sample rests with the top ten.

The specimen comprised PBMCs, mostly from graft donor cells, sampled 180 days after TCRalphabeta/CD19-depleted stem cell transplant. The origin of the receptors is a male patient between 2 and 10 years old who had a stem cell transplant for chronic granulomatous disease, so the T cells may come from the graft donor.

The J gene is TRBJ1-1, the V gene TRBV27; D remains unclear. In germline, CDR1 is MNHEY, CDR2 SMNVEV (reference sequence). The CDR3 sequence is 14 residues long. V lost 3 bases and J 2 bases, leaving 10 bases between the germline ends. The CDR3 bases are TGTGCCAGCAGTTTTAGAAAGGGAAACACTGAAGCTTTCTTT. Protein: CASSFRKGNTEAFF.

This clonotype was recorded at least ten times. The rearrangement joins TRBV7-9 to TRBJ2-4; a possible D gene is TRBD1 (5 bases). The length of the CDR3 is 14 residues. Germline V gene data show CDR1 as SEHNR and CDR2 as FQNEAQ (reference sequence). With 1 base removed from V and 7 bases from J, the gap between germline ends came to 11 bases. The chain's CDR3 is CASSLVQGVNIQYF. The CDR3, as DNA: TGTGCCAGCAGCTTAGTCCAGGGTGTGAACATTCAGTACTTC.

This clonotype appeared many times. The V and J genes are TRBV27 and TRBJ2-3; D is tentatively TRBD1 or TRBD2 (5 bases each). This CDR3 is 13 amino acids long. Germline values: CDR1 MNHEY, CDR2 SMNVEV (reference sequence). V gave up 9 bases and J gave up 3 bases, with 13 bases separating them. The CDR3 coding sequence is TGTGCCAGTGGGGAGAGGGGTACAGATACGCAGTATTTT. Protein: CASGERGTDTQYF.

The table lists this clonotype with a few counts. The chain carries TRBV5-1 and TRBJ2-5; weak D call: TRBD1 (6 bases). The CDR3 totals 14 residues. Germline CDR1 SGHRS, CDR2 YFSETQ. The germline V and J ends were trimmed by 6 bases and 1 base, with 13 bases remaining between them. The CDR3 region is CASIFDRFQETQYF. DNA for the CDR3: TGCGCCAGCATCTTTGACAGGTTCCAAGAGACCCAGTACTTC.

This clonotype was seen ten or more times. V usage is TRBV12-3 or TRBV12-4 and J usage is TRBJ1-5; D not resolved. This CDR3 has 13 amino acids. V lost 3 bases and J 7 bases, leaving 10 bases between the germline ends. The CDR3 loop is CASSLSGGQPQHF. The CDR3 nucleotides read TGTGCCAGCAGTTTGAGTGGTGGACAGCCCCAGCATTTT.

In this sample, this clonotype turned up many times. The chain has TRBV10-3 and TRBJ1-6, with D possibly TRBD1 on 5 matching bases. Germline loops: CDR1 ENHRY, CDR2 SYGVKD. The CDR3 is made up of 14 amino acids. The ends were cut back, 3 bases at V and 7 bases at J, with 10 bases in the middle. CDR3 DNA sequence: TGTGCCATCAGTGAAGGGGTACCCAATTCACCCCTCCACTTT. It is translated as CAISEGVPNSPLHF.

This clonotype was seen repeatedly, ten times or more. The chain combines TRBV15 with TRBJ2-1; weak D call: TRBD2 (5 bases). The germline V gene encodes CDR1 LNHNV and CDR2 YYDKDF (reference sequence). Between the trimmed V and J ends, which lost 5 bases and 7 bases, there was a span of 12 bases. There are 13 residues in the CDR3. As DNA, the CDR3 is TGTGCCACCAGCTCAAGGACTGGGAATGAGCAGTTCTTC. Translating it yields CATSSRTGNEQFF.

This clonotype was seen many times. The V call is TRBV7-2, the J call TRBJ2-1; the D is unclear. Germline V gene data show CDR1 as SGHTA and CDR2 as FQGNSA. V lost 2 bases and J lost 0, with 14 bases in between. This CDR3 spans 17 amino acids. The CDR3 loop reads CASSLRTVVNSYNEQFF. CDR3 nucleotide sequence: TGTGCCAGCAGCTTACGTACTGTGGTCAACTCCTACAATGAGCAGTTCTTC. Supplemented by reference TRBV7-2 and TRBJ2-1, the full variable domain reads GAGVSQSPSNKVTEKGKDVELRCDPISGHTALYWYRQSLGQGLEFLIYFQGNSAPDKSGLPSDRFSAERTGGSVSTLTIQRTQQEDSAVYLCASSLRTVVNSYNEQFFGPGTRLTVL.

This clonotype was seen a few times. The CDR3 DNA reads as TGTGCCAGCAGTTTCTCGCCCAACACTGAAGCTTTCTTT. It encodes CASSFSPNTEAFF. This rearrangement joins TRBV12-3 or TRBV12-4 to TRBJ1-1; D unclear. The CDR3 runs 13 residues. V lost 3 bases and J lost 2, with 7 bases in between.

The rearrangement links TRBV4-3 to TRBJ2-1; no firm D call. CDR3 length: 12 amino acids. Germline CDR1 and CDR2: LGHNA and YSLEER. Trimming cost V 1 base and J 9 bases, with 7 bases left between them. The CDR3 loop is CASSQGWGEQFF. The CDR3, as DNA: TGCGCCAGCAGCCAAGGATGGGGTGAGCAGTTCTTC.

This clonotype was found many times. The rearrangement joins TRBV5-5 to TRBJ1-1; D remains ambiguous. CDR1 and CDR2 from the germline V gene are SGHKS and YYEKEE (reference sequence). The CDR3 is 12 amino acids. V was clipped by 2 bases and J by 5 bases, with 7 bases between them. CDR3 DNA: TGTGCCAGCAGCTTTATGGATACTGAAGCTTTCTTT. Its protein product is CASSFMDTEAFF.

J is TRBJ2-7 and V is TRBV4-2, with a tentative D call TRBD1 (6 bases). V gave up 0 bases and J gave up 0 bases, with 9 bases separating them. Looked up from germline, CDR1 is LGHNA and CDR2 is YNFKEQ. The CDR3 contains 15 residues. The CDR3, as DNA: TGTGCCAGCAGCCAAGAACAGGGCCTCTCCTACGAGCAGTACTTC. This codes for CASSQEQGLSYEQYF.